This T cell receptor beta chain is drawn from a study of Graves' ophthalmopathy and Graves' hyperthyroidism. About the study: Over 18 months of follow-up, stable hyperthyroidism required that no ophthalmopathy appear. Whole-study results and caveats: The model reached approximately 70% sensitivity and around 72% specificity for predicting ophthalmopathy progression. Classification of ophthalmopathy versus stable hyperthyroidism by a 13-signature model yielded around 91% sensitivity and roughly 81% specificity.

Exclusion applied to patients with other autoimmune diseases, uncontrolled infections, pregnancy or lactation. Amplification of the TCR beta CDR3 regions used RNA transcripts (as template). First-round RT-PCR used HTBI primers; second-round multiplex PCR followed. One entry per CDR3 protein, called by TCRdb with MiXCR from the multiplex PCR reads. The sample holds around 520,000 distinct CDR3 sequences, just under 40% seen once. The CDR3 is 13 amino acids. CDR1 SGHRS and CDR2 YFSETQ come from the germline V gene. V lost 1 base, J lost 6 bases, and 10 bases lay in between. This clonotype showed up many times. Its antigen is as yet unknown.

Sample: peripheral blood or thyroid tissue (not recorded which). The receptor was derived from an adult man with Graves' hyperthyroidism. The chain employs TRBV5-1 and TRBJ1-2; D call uncertain. The CDR3 loop is CASSLIFGDGYTF. In DNA form, the CDR3 reads TGCGCCAGCAGCTTGATCTTCGGGGATGGCTACACCTTC.